Shown below are 20 T cell receptor beta chains from a single sample sequenced in a study of blood T cell repertoires in COVID-19. Clones were sequenced by immunoSEQ multiplex PCR, and TCRdb holds only the in-frame ones, with some missing. The profile covers about 81,000 clones, with roughly 86% appearing a single time and approximately 7.4% taken by the ten largest. The sequenced sample consisted of peripheral blood. These receptors all stem from a man aged 70 or older with acute or convalescent COVID-19.

The chain is built from TRBV12-3 or TRBV12-4 and TRBJ1-2; no firm D call. The CDR3 is 13 amino acids. V lost 3 bases, J lost 8 bases, and 13 bases lay in between. The DNA of the CDR3 is TGTGCCAGCAGTTTGTCCAAACCAGGAGGCTACACCTTC. Translating gives CASSLSKPGGYTF.

The chain employs TRBV10-3 and TRBJ2-1; 8 bases fit TRBD2. This CDR3 contains 16 residues. Germline CDR1 ENHRY, CDR2 SYGVKD. With V trimmed by 6 bases and J by 0 bases, 7 bases remained unmatched. The CDR3 spells CAIRQAGESSYNEQFF. The CDR3 DNA reads as TGTGCCATCAGGCAAGCGGGGGAGAGCTCCTACAATGAGCAGTTCTTC.

The chain is built from TRBV27 and TRBJ2-1, with 8 bases aligning to TRBD2. The CDR3 covers 16 residues. In germline, CDR1 is MNHEY, CDR2 SMNVEV (reference sequence). J lost 0 bases, V lost 3 bases, and 4 bases had no gene match. CDR3 sequence (DNA): TGTGCCAGCAGTTTCTCCGGGACTAGCTCCTACAATGAGCAGTTCTTC. Its translation is CASSFSGTSSYNEQFF.

J is TRBJ2-7 and V is TRBV7-9, with D possibly matching TRBD2 (6 bases). CDR1 and CDR2 (germline): SEHNR, FQNEAQ (reference sequence). The CDR3 spans 16 residues. Trimming stripped 0 bases from V and 3 bases from J, with 15 bases between. The CDR3 DNA sequence: TGTGCCAGCAGCTTAGCCGGGGGAGGAAGCCGCTACGAGCAGTACTTC. This translates into CASSLAGGGSRYEQYF.

The sample holds a few counts of this clone. This rearrangement joins TRBV27 to TRBJ2-3, with 9 bases aligning to TRBD1. The CDR3 is 15 residues long. V dropped 4 bases and J dropped 8; count of bases not matched to a gene: 10. CDR1 and CDR2 (germline): MNHEY, SMNVEV (reference sequence). CDR3 sequence reads: CASSSDRDRVVTQYF. The CDR3 bases are TGTGCCAGCAGTTCCGACCGGGACAGGGTTGTTACGCAGTATTTT.

The genes are TRBV19 and TRBJ1-2, with 7 nucleotides matching TRBD1. J gave up 8 bases and V 4 bases, and 13 bases lay outside the gene matches. There are 15 residues in the CDR3. CDR1 and CDR2 (germline): LNHDA, SQIVND (reference sequence). The CDR3 spells CASSTAGQRLGGYTF. For the CDR3, the DNA is TGTGCCAGTAGTACTGCGGGACAGAGGCTGGGAGGCTACACCTTC.

This clone was found once. The rearrangement joins TRBV7-9 to TRBJ2-7; the match to TRBD1 covers 7 bases. The CDR3 spans 12 residues. The germline gives CDR1 SEHNR, CDR2 FQNEAQ (reference sequence). V was pared by 4 bases and J by 9 bases, with 6 bases of the junction left unmatched. CDR3 residues: CASSWDSAGQYF. As DNA, the CDR3 is TGTGCCAGCAGCTGGGACAGTGCCGGGCAGTACTTC. Complete variable domain (other parts from reference TRBV7-9 and TRBJ2-7): DTGVSQNPRHKITKRGQNVTFRCDPISEHNRLYWYRQTLGQGPEFLTYFQNEAQLEKSRLLSDRFSAERPKGSFSTLEIQRTEQGDSAMYLCASSWDSAGQYFGPGTRLTVT.

This clone showed up just once. J is TRBJ2-3 and V is TRBV29-1, with D unresolved. Germline CDR1 reads SQVTM; CDR2 reads ANQGSEA. Between the trimmed V and J ends, which lost 7 bases and 5 bases, there was a span of 7 bases. The CDR3 loop spans 10 amino acids. The CDR3 nucleotides are TGCAGCGCTTTTCAAGATACGCAGTATTTT. It yields the protein CSAFQDTQYF.

V usage is TRBV10-3 and J usage is TRBJ1-5, with TRBD1 matching 7 bases. The CDR3 totals 13 residues. CDR1 is ENHRY, CDR2 SYGVKD, per germline. The V gene end was trimmed by 11 bases and the J gene end by 6 bases; junction bases not matched to a gene: 10. CDR3 loop: CASSTGASQPQHF. The CDR3 DNA reads as TGTGCCTCCTCTACAGGGGCCAGTCAGCCCCAGCATTTT.

The chain is built from TRBV30 and TRBJ1-1; TRBD1 aligns across 9 bases. Germline V gives CDR1 GTSNPN, CDR2 SVGIG (reference sequence). V was pared by 4 bases and J by 8 bases, with 14 bases of the junction left unmatched. The CDR3 contains 15 residues. The CDR3 nucleotides read TGTGCCTGGACCTCCCAAGGGACAGGGTCCGTCGAAGCTTTCTTT. Amino acids: CAWTSQGTGSVEAFF. The variable domain in full, completed from reference TRBV30 and TRBJ1-1, reads SQTIHQWPATLVQPVGSPLSLECTVEGTSNPNLYWYRQAAGRGLQLLFYSVGIGQISSEVPQNLSASRPQDRQFILSSKKLLLSDSGFYLCAWTSQGTGSVEAFFGQGTRLTVV.

This clone appeared a few times. This chain connects TRBV28 to TRBJ2-7; D may be TRBD1 (6 bases). The germline CDR1 and CDR2 sequences are MDHEN and SYDVKM. V dropped 2 bases and J dropped 4 bases, with 9 bases sitting between them. The CDR3 extends over 13 amino acids. The CDR3 loop is CASSLGQLYEQYF. CDR3 nucleotide sequence: TGTGCCAGCAGTTTAGGACAGCTATACGAGCAGTACTTC.

J is TRBJ2-5 and V is TRBV20-1, with a weak D call TRBD2 (5 bases). The CDR3 extends over 11 amino acids. Germline V gene lookup returns CDR1 DFQATT and CDR2 SNEGSKA (reference sequence). V was shortened by 7 bases and J by 4 bases, with 10 bases between the two germline ends. The CDR3 DNA reads TGCAGTGTTTTGGAGGCAGAGACCCAGTACTTC. Its translation: CSVLEAETQYF.

The chain is built from TRBV29-1 and TRBJ1-2; tentative D call: TRBD1 (6 bases). CDR3 length: 12 residues. V was cut by 3 bases and J by 8 bases, with 13 bases left in between. The germline V gene has CDR1 SQVTM and CDR2 ANQGSEA. CDR3 residues: CSVDQGSGGYTF. Here the CDR3 DNA reads TGCAGCGTTGACCAGGGGAGTGGGGGCTACACCTTC.

The rearrangement links TRBV10-3 to TRBJ2-5, with 13 bases fitting TRBD2. This CDR3 contains 15 residues. Germline V CDR1 and CDR2: ENHRY, SYGVKD. V lost 8 bases and J lost 0; bases outside the gene matches: 3. CDR3 protein: CAIPGLAGDQETQYF. In nucleotides, the CDR3 is TGTGCCATCCCTGGACTAGCGGGGGACCAAGAGACCCAGTACTTC.

The CDR3 protein is CASSPYGVRDYGYTF. CDR3 nucleotides: TGTGCCAGCAGTCCATACGGGGTCCGGGACTATGGCTACACCTTC. The chain combines TRBV28 with TRBJ1-2, with unresolved D. V was shortened by 5 bases and J by 3 bases, with 16 bases between the two germline ends. The length of the CDR3 is 15 residues. Germline-derived CDR1 and CDR2 are MDHEN and SYDVKM.

The chain joins TRBV9 to TRBJ2-3; 9 positions match TRBD2. Germline V gene sequence: CDR1 SGDLS, CDR2 YYNGEE. Trimming cost V 3 bases and J 0 bases; bases outside gene matches: 8. This CDR3 contains 17 residues. Here the CDR3 DNA reads TGTGCCAGCAGCGGTGGCGGGGGGGCCTCGAGCACAGATACGCAGTATTTT. Its protein is CASSGGGGASSTDTQYF.

The chain links TRBV2 to TRBJ1-2, with D possibly matching TRBD1 (6 bases). Deletions cut 0 bases from V and 2 bases from J, with 10 bases between. CDR3 length equals 15 residues. CDR1 is SNHLY and CDR2 is FYNNEI in the germline V gene. DNA for the CDR3: TGTGCCAGCAGTGAAGCGACAGGAACCAACTATGGCTACACCTTC. Residues: CASSEATGTNYGYTF.

The chain is built from TRBV2 and TRBJ1-2; D is ambiguous. CDR3 length equals 14 residues. CDR1 SNHLY and CDR2 FYNNEI come from the germline V gene. Trimming took off 6 bases at V and 2 bases at J, with 13 bases between the two ends. DNA of the CDR3: TGTGCCAGCAGGACCGGGTCTTTGAACTATGGCTACACCTTC. It is translated as CASRTGSLNYGYTF.

The chain joins TRBV15 to TRBJ1-5, with D maybe TRBD1 (5 bases). Trimming removed 5 bases from V and 2 bases from J, with 10 bases in between. The CDR3 contains 14 residues. Germline CDR1 reads LNHNV; CDR2 reads YYDKDF (reference sequence). The CDR3 reads CATSLTRGNQPQHF. Written as DNA, the CDR3 is TGTGCCACCAGCCTTACCAGGGGCAATCAGCCCCAGCATTTT.

V usage is TRBV30 and J usage is TRBJ2-7; 7 nucleotides match TRBD1. Germline V gives CDR1 GTSNPN, CDR2 SVGIG (reference sequence). The CDR3 is 14 residues long. J lost 2 bases, V lost 4 bases, and 8 bases had no gene match. The CDR3 DNA follows: TGTGCCTGGAATCGAGGGGGCTTCACCTACGAGCAGTACTTC. Translation: CAWNRGGFTYEQYF.